The text below deals with one T cell receptor (beta chain). The antigen remains undetermined. These data are taken from a study of post-analysis software for immune sequencing data. As for the study in general: Relapsing-remitting, secondary progressive and progressive-relapsing forms of multiple sclerosis all featured among disease courses.

Findings of the study overall: The F measure placed samples prepared in the same batch into strongly shared clusters. When patients were compared with controls, about five TRBV segments were more frequent, TRBV5-6, TRBV5-1 and TRBV20-1 among them. Significantly lower normalized Chao1 diversity was seen in multiple sclerosis patients than in controls.

cDNA libraries for TCR beta contained unique molecular identifiers. MiXCR, run by TCRdb on the PCR reads, gives a single entry per CDR3 protein. This table holds roughly 800,000 distinct CDR3 sequences, approximately 53% found once. Germline lookup yields CDR1 ENHRY and CDR2 SYGVKD. The V end was cut by 2 bases, the J end by 8 bases, with 7 bases between. CDR3 length: 12 amino acids. The clonotype was recovered from a girl between 10 and 17 years old with multiple sclerosis. The V call is TRBV10-3, the J call TRBJ2-1, with D hard to call. Sequencing was carried out using blood. The DNA for the CDR3 is TGTGCCATCAGTGAGAGTGTTCATGAGCAGTTCTTC. This encodes CAISESVHEQFF.